These 12 T cell receptor beta chains share one sample of origin, sequenced in a study of blood T cell repertoires in COVID-19. Sequencing was performed with immunoSEQ multiplex PCR; in TCRdb, only in-frame clones are kept and a portion is missing. The sample carries around 170,000 clones, about 87% recorded once. Material for sequencing was peripheral blood. Source of these receptors: a man aged 60 to 69 with COVID-19, enrolled during active disease.

The genes are TRBV5-1 and TRBJ2-3; 10 positions match TRBD2. This CDR3 is built from 16 residues. Germline V CDR1 and CDR2: SGHRS, YFSETQ. The V and J ends lost 2 bases and 2 bases, in that order; junction bases with no gene match: 5. CDR3 amino acids: CASSFGLAESTDTQYF. The CDR3 nucleotides are TGCGCCAGCAGCTTCGGACTAGCGGAATCCACAGATACGCAGTATTTT.

This chain uses TRBV7-2 with TRBJ2-5; TRBD2 agrees at 13 bases. The J segment lost 5 bases and the V segment lost 5 bases, leaving 11 bases of the junction unmatched. Per germline, CDR1 SGHTA and CDR2 FQGNSA. The CDR3 extends over 17 amino acids. The DNA for the CDR3 is TGTGCCAGCAGCCCGGGACTAGCGGGGCCCGGTCTGGAGACCCAGTACTTC. Translation: CASSPGLAGPGLETQYF.

The rearrangement links TRBV18 to TRBJ1-1, with TRBD1 matching 11 bases. Germline V gives CDR1 KGHSH, CDR2 LQKENI. Trimming removed 5 bases from V and 3 bases from J; junction bases left unmatched: 5. The CDR3 runs 15 residues. The DNA for the CDR3 is TGTGCCAGCTCATGGGACAGGGGGAGGGACACTGAAGCTTTCTTT. It specifies CASSWDRGRDTEAFF.

This clone was detected once. The chain recombines TRBV5-6 with TRBJ1-2; D is unclear. Germline V CDR1 and CDR2: SGHDT, YYEEEE. The ends were cut back, 0 bases at V and 4 bases at J, with 7 bases in the middle. This CDR3 is 13 amino acids long. The DNA of the CDR3 is TGTGCCAGCAGCTTGGACGGTCCCTATGGCTACACCTTC. It yields the protein CASSLDGPYGYTF.

The chain couples TRBV6-1 to TRBJ2-3; D gene ambiguous. Germline CDR1 reads MNHNS; CDR2 reads SASEGT. The V end lost 3 bases, the J end lost 0 bases, and 10 bases lay between the germline ends. The CDR3 spans 15 residues. CDR3 region: CASSEAFGSTDTQYF. The CDR3 coding sequence is TGTGCCAGCAGTGAGGCTTTTGGTAGCACAGATACGCAGTATTTT.

The gene calls are TRBV5-1 and TRBJ2-7; 7 bases line up with TRBD2. CDR1 is SGHRS and CDR2 is YFSETQ in the germline V gene. The CDR3 is 14 amino acids. Trimming removed 0 bases from V and 4 bases from J; junction bases left unmatched: 4. CDR3 in amino acids: CASSLVVGGYEQYF. The CDR3 bases are TGCGCCAGCAGCTTGGTGGTCGGGGGGTACGAGCAGTACTTC.

The genes are TRBV7-2 and TRBJ2-7, with D tentatively TRBD2 (6 bases). V dropped 0 bases and J dropped 3 bases, with 12 bases sitting between them. Per germline, CDR1 SGHTA and CDR2 FQGNSA. The CDR3 sequence is 15 residues long. CDR3 sequence (DNA): TGTGCCAGCAGCTTAGCGCCAGGGAGGAACTACGAGCAGTACTTC. It codes for CASSLAPGRNYEQYF.

In this sample, this clone turned up once. V gene TRBV27 combines with J gene TRBJ1-2; 8 positions match TRBD1. Looked up from germline, CDR1 is MNHEY and CDR2 is SMNVEV (reference sequence). Losses at the gene ends were 5 bases for V and 5 bases for J; bases not matched to a gene: 4. The CDR3 loop spans 13 amino acids. The CDR3 coding sequence is TGTGCCAGCAGTGGGACAGGAGGGTATGGCTACACCTTC. It codes for CASSGTGGYGYTF.

V and J are TRBV7-6 and TRBJ1-1, with D maybe TRBD1 (6 bases). Trimming removed 1 base from V and 2 bases from J, with 14 bases in between. The CDR3 has 16 residues. Germline assignment: CDR1 SGHVS and CDR2 FNYEAQ. CDR3 residues: CASSLVGGQGNTEAFF. CDR3 coding DNA: TGTGCCAGCAGCTTAGTTGGGGGCCAGGGAAACACTGAAGCTTTCTTT. The full variable domain, in which reference TRBV7-6 and TRBJ1-1 provide the parts outside the CDR3, is GAGVSQSPRYKVTKRGQDVALRCDPISGHVSLYWYRQALGQGPEFLTYFNYEAQQDKSGLPNDRFSAERPEGSISTLTIQRTEQRDSAMYRCASSLVGGQGNTEAFFGQGTRLTVV.

V and J are TRBV9 and TRBJ1-1, with D unclear. The germline V gene encodes CDR1 SGDLS and CDR2 YYNGEE. CDR3 length: 15 amino acids. Trimming shortened V by 0 bases and J by 3 bases, and 12 bases separated the two germline ends. CDR3 DNA sequence: TGTGCCAGCAGCGTAGATCTACGGCGGGACACTGAAGCTTTCTTT. Translating gives CASSVDLRRDTEAFF.

The gene calls are TRBV9 and TRBJ1-4, with TRBD1 identical over 7 bases. Germline V lookup: CDR1 SGDLS, CDR2 YYNGEE. J lost 5 bases, V lost 0 bases, and 4 bases had no gene match. CDR3 length: 15 residues. CDR3 loop: CASSVGEGGNEKLFF. The CDR3 bases are TGTGCCAGCAGCGTAGGAGAAGGGGGCAATGAAAAACTGTTTTTT.

The chain carries TRBV2 and TRBJ2-7; 7 nucleotides match TRBD1. The V segment lost 6 bases and the J segment 6 bases; nucleotides outside the gene matches: 14. The CDR3 extends over 15 amino acids. Germline CDR1 and CDR2: SNHLY and FYNNEI. This chain's CDR3 is CASRFTRTGLLEQYF. DNA of the CDR3: TGTGCCAGCAGATTTACGCGGACAGGCCTACTCGAGCAGTACTTC.